What follows describes a single T cell receptor (beta chain). This entry comes from a study of Graves' ophthalmopathy and Graves' hyperthyroidism. CDR3 regions of TCR beta were amplified from RNA transcripts. Second-round multiplex PCR came after a first-round RT-PCR that employed HTBI primers. TCRdb passed the multiplex PCR reads through MiXCR, listing each CDR3 protein once. The sample contains 580,000 or so distinct CDR3 sequences, less than 45% of which appear only once. Newly diagnosed, the hyperthyroidism patients had under 2 months' duration and were aged 18 to 65. Germline CDR1 and CDR2: DFQATT and SNEGSKA (reference sequence). Trimming at V came to 3 bases and at J to 5 bases, leaving 6 bases not matched to a gene. The CDR3 is made up of 13 amino acids.

Sequenced: peripheral blood or thyroid tissue (not recorded which). The source of this sequence is an adult man with Graves' hyperthyroidism. This chain connects TRBV20-1 to TRBJ2-5; TRBD1 agrees at 7 bases. CDR3 sequence (DNA): TGCAGTGCTAGGGGGACAGCCTCGGAGACCCAGTACTTC. Translation: CSARGTASETQYF.